This TCR beta chain appears in the sequencing data of a study of blood T cell repertoires in COVID-19. Looking at the study overall: Researchers got acute and convalescent COVID-19 samples from the United States, Italy and Spain. PBMCs, B-cell-depleted T cells, or T cells were the source of the cDNA or gDNA that made up the material.

Notes on this clone: The sample has other DNA sequences that encode this CDR3 too.

Original processing notes: How many nucleated cells were present was estimated from reference gene primer amplification. Repertoires were generated with immunoSEQ multiplex PCR, while TCRdb's copy carries only in-frame clones and drops some. That table supplies the V and J calls and clone size; D and trimming were determined from the DNA. This table has approximately 210,000 clones, just under 85% appearing once. CDR3 length equals 11 residues. Germline V gene lookup returns CDR1 DFQATT and CDR2 SNEGSKA (reference sequence). Trimming removed 6 bases at V and 5 bases at J, with 10 bases between. V is TRBV20-1 and J is TRBJ1-2, with D unclear. The sequence was obtained from a woman between 45 and 60 years old with active or convalescent COVID-19. Specimen: peripheral blood. CDR3: CSANSGYGYTF. CDR3 nucleotides: TGCAGTGCCAACAGCGGGTATGGCTACACCTTC.